The clone carrying this T cell receptor beta chain was observed a few times. The antigen remains undetermined. This record belongs to a study of T-cell memory formation after mild COVID-19. A single record per CDR3 protein comes from TCRdb applying MiXCR to the 5' RACE reads. The sample carries 55,000 to 65,000 distinct CDR3 sequences, 9.5% recorded once. Study results and caveats: Clones contracting over day 15 to 85 were CD4/CD8 balanced, with later expanders leaning CD4+. Researchers found some responding clones in pre-infection memory, a sign that cross-reactive memory joined.

The sequence derives from a man aged 18 to 29 who had mild COVID-19 (a few samples of this study predate the infection). Cell type and time point are not known. Sequencing was done on a sample of PBMCs or a T cell subset sorted from them (not recorded which).

CDR3 protein: CASSSSPGTVYGYTF. CDR3 in DNA: TGTGCCAGCAGCTCAAGCCCCGGGACCGTTTATGGCTACACCTTC. The V gene is TRBV7-2, the J gene TRBJ1-2, with a weak D call TRBD1 (5 bases). The length of the CDR3 is 15 residues. Per the germline V gene, CDR1 is SGHTA and CDR2 is FQGNSA. Trimming took off 4 bases at V and 5 bases at J, with 17 bases between the two ends.